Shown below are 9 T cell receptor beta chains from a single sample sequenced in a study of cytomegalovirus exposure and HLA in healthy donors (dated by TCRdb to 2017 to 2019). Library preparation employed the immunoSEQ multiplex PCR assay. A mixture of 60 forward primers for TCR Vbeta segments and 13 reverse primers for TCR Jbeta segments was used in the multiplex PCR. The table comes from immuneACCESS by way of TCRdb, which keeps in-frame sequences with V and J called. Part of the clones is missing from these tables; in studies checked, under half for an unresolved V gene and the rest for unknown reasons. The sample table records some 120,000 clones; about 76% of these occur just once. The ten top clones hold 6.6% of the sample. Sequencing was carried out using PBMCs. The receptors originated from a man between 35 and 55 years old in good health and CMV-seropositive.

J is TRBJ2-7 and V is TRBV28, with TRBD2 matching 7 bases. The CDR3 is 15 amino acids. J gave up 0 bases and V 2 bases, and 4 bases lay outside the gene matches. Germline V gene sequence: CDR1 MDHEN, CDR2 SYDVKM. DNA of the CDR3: TGTGCCAGCAGTTTAGGCGGGAGTGACTCCTACGAGCAGTACTTC. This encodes CASSLGGSDSYEQYF.

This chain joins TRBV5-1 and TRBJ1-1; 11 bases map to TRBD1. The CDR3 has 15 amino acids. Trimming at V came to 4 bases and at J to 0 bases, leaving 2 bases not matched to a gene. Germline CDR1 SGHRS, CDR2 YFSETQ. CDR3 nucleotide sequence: TGCGCCAGCAGCCAGGGACAGGGGGTGAACACTGAAGCTTTCTTT. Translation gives CASSQGQGVNTEAFF.

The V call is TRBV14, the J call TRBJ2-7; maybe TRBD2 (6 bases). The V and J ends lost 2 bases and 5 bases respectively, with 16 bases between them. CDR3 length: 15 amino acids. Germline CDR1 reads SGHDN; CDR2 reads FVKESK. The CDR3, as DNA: TGTGCCAGCAGCCAAAAACGGACGACTAGTCACGAGCAGTACTTC. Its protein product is CASSQKRTTSHEQYF.

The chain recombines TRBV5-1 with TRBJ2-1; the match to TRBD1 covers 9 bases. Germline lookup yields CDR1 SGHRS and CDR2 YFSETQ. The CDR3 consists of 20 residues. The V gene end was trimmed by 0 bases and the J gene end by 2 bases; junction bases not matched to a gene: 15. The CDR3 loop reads CASSLATGGAVGKAYNEQFF. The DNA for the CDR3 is TGCGCCAGCAGCTTGGCGACAGGGGGGGCGGTTGGAAAAGCCTACAATGAGCAGTTCTTC.

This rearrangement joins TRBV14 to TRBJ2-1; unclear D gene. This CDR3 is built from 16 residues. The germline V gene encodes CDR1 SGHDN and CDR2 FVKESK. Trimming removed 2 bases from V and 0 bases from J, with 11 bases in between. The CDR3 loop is CASSQIGQSSYNEQFF. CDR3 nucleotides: TGTGCCAGCAGCCAAATTGGGCAGAGCTCCTACAATGAGCAGTTCTTC.

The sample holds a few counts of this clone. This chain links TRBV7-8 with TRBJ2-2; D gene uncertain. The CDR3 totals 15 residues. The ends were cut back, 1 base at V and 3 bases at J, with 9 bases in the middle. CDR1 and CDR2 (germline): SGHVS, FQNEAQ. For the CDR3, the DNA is TGTGCCAGCAGCTTAGGACTGACGCACACCGGGGAGCTGTTTTTT. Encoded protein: CASSLGLTHTGELFF.

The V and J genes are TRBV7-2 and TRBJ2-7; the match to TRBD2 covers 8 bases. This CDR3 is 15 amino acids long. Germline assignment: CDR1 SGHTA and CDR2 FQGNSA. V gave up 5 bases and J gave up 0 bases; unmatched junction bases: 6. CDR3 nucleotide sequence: TGTGCCAGCAGCCTTAGCGGGATGAGCTCCTACGAGCAGTACTTC. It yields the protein CASSLSGMSSYEQYF.

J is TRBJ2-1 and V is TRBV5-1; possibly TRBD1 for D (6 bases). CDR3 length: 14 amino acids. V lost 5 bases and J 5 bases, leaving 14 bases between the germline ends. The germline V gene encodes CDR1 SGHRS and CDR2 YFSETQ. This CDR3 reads CASSSDRRHNEQFF. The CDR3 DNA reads TGCGCCAGCAGTTCAGACAGGCGGCACAATGAGCAGTTCTTC. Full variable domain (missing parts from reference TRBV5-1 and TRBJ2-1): KAGVTQTPRYLIKTRGQQVTLSCSPISGHRSVSWYQQTPGQGLQFLFEYFSETQRNKGNFPGRFSGRQFSNSRSEMNVSTLELGDSALYLCASSSDRRHNEQFFGPGTRLTVL.

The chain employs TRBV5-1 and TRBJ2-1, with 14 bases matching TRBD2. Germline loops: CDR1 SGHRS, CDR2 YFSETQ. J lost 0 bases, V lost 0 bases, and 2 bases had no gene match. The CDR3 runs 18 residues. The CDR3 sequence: CASSLDGTSGGSYNEQFF. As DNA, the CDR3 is TGCGCCAGCAGCTTGGATGGGACTAGCGGGGGCTCCTACAATGAGCAGTTCTTC.